The 4 T cell receptor beta chains below all came from one sample that was sequenced in a study of blood T cells in healthy people across ages. The authors ran a second PCR of about 7 to 11 cycles using a sample-barcoded 5' primer and a J-beta primer mix. TCRdb redid the calling of the 5' RACE reads with MiXCR, one entry per CDR3 protein. Here the sample spans about 1.5 million distinct CDR3 sequences, roughly two fifths being singletons. Sequencing was done on a sample of blood. The receptors stem from a woman between 18 and 29 years old in good health.

The rearrangement uses TRBV24-1 and TRBJ2-5, with 7 bases fitting TRBD2. CDR3 size: 13 residues. The germline V gene has CDR1 KGHDR and CDR2 SFDVKD. Trimming at V came to 8 bases and at J to 11 bases, leaving 13 bases not matched to a gene. Here the CDR3 reads CATKASGESEQYF. The CDR3 DNA follows: TGTGCCACCAAAGCTAGCGGAGAATCTGAGCAGTACTTC.

The chain couples TRBV2 to TRBJ2-3; TRBD2 matches at 8 bases. This CDR3 is 15 amino acids long. Germline CDR1 is SNHLY and CDR2 is FYNNEI. Trimming removed 4 bases from V and 1 base from J; junction bases left unmatched: 4. The CDR3: CASSGWTSRTDTQYF. The CDR3 DNA follows: TGTGCCAGCAGTGGCTGGACTAGCCGCACAGATACGCAGTATTTT.

Only a few counts were recorded for this clonotype. The chain uses TRBV11-2 and TRBJ2-3; TRBD2 matches 15 bases. The CDR3 is 18 residues long. The germline V gene encodes CDR1 SGHAT and CDR2 FQNNGV. The junction had 3 bases not matched to a gene; V was cut back by 0 bases and J by 2 bases. CDR3 sequence: CASSLDGLAGGPTDTQYF. The CDR3 nucleotides read TGTGCCAGCAGCTTAGACGGACTAGCGGGGGGGCCCACAGATACGCAGTATTTT.

The chain is built from TRBV9 and TRBJ2-5; unclear D gene. Germline values: CDR1 SGDLS, CDR2 YYNGEE. CDR3 length equals 14 residues. The V gene lost 3 bases and the J gene lost 0 bases, with 9 bases spanning the gap. The CDR3 DNA reads as TGTGCCAGCAGCGGGAGCGCCAACCAAGAGACCCAGTACTTC. It encodes CASSGSANQETQYF.